These 5 T cell receptor beta chains were sequenced from one sample in a study of blood T cell repertoires in COVID-19. Repertoires were generated with immunoSEQ multiplex PCR, while TCRdb's copy carries only in-frame clones and drops some. The sample lists fewer than 150,000 clones, approximately 81% occurring once. Sequenced: peripheral blood. These receptors all stem from a man aged 40-49 years with acute or convalescent COVID-19.

The chain joins TRBV12-1 to TRBJ2-3; the D call TRBD2 from the table was never checked on the DNA. TRBV12-1 is labeled a pseudogene. CDR3 length equals 21 residues. The chain's CDR3 is CASSFGQPGLGAHPSRDTQYF. The DNA for the CDR3 is TGTGCCAGCAGCTTTGGTCAACCGGGACTAGGGGCGCATCCTTCAAGAGATACGCAGTATTTT.

The rearrangement joins TRBV27 to TRBJ1-1, with D tentatively TRBD1 (6 bases). Germline CDR1 is MNHEY and CDR2 is SMNVEV (reference sequence). V lost 5 bases and J lost 3, with 25 bases in between. The CDR3 runs 18 residues. CDR3 loop: CASSLGPGDSYIDTEAFF. The CDR3 DNA sequence: TGTGCCAGCAGTCTCGGCCCAGGGGATTCGTATATAGACACTGAAGCTTTCTTT.

V gene TRBV7-9 combines with J gene TRBJ2-3, with D possibly being TRBD2 (6 bases). Germline V gives CDR1 SEHNR, CDR2 FQNEAQ (reference sequence). The ends were cut back, 4 bases at V and 0 bases at J, with 20 bases in the middle. The CDR3 has 18 residues. CDR3 nucleotide sequence: TGTGCCAGCAGCTCCAGAAACGGGCGGGGCCAGAGCACAGATACGCAGTATTTT. Its translation is CASSSRNGRGQSTDTQYF.

This chain links TRBV6-5 with TRBJ2-2; 7 bases are a match to TRBD1. The ends lost 8 bases at V and 8 bases at J; junction bases unmatched: 14. Germline-derived CDR1 and CDR2 are MNHEY and SVGAGI. CDR3 length equals 15 residues. In DNA, the CDR3 is TGTGCCAGCGGGGCCTTACAGGGGCCCACGGGGGAGCTGTTTTTT. This translates into CASGALQGPTGELFF.

This clone was detected only a few times. The chain joins TRBV7-9 to TRBJ2-2; 9 bases fit TRBD1. Germline CDR1 is SEHNR and CDR2 is FQNEAQ (reference sequence). Losses at the gene ends were 4 bases for V and 3 bases for J; bases not matched to a gene: 6. CDR3 length: 16 residues. The CDR3 loop is CASSSPGQGHTGELFF. The DNA for the CDR3 is TGTGCCAGCAGCTCACCGGGACAGGGTCACACCGGGGAGCTGTTTTTT.